This is a list of T cell receptor beta chains from one sample in a study of blood T cell repertoires in COVID-19. Data came from immunoSEQ multiplex PCR; TCRdb stores just in-frame clones and leaves some out. The sample lists around 160,000 clones; 80% to 85% were seen once. Sequenced material: peripheral blood. The source of these receptors is a human donor in a cohort sampled during active COVID-19. Both conserved end residues are part of each CDR3. Fields, in order: D gene, J gene, clone size, V gene, CDR3 DNA, CDR3 protein. D genes are given only for firm matches. Clone size appears in some rows only: once, few, many, or a class for an expanded clone.

D: .
J: TRBJ2-5
size: few
V: TRBV11-3
DNA: TGTGCCAGCAGCTTGAATGGGACATTTTCCACAACACAAGAGACCCAGTACTTC
CDR3: CASSLNGTFSTTQETQYF

D: TRBD1
J: TRBJ1-1
size: .
V: TRBV11-3
DNA: TGTGCCAGCAGCTTACCAAGGACAGGGGTCGCTTTCTTT
CDR3: CASSLPRTGVAFF

D: .
J: TRBJ2-2
size: .
V: TRBV6-5
DNA: TGTGCCAGCAGCCCCCCAGGGCGATCGAGGGAGCTGTTTTTT
CDR3: CASSPPGRSRELFF

D: .
J: TRBJ1-1
size: .
V: TRBV2
DNA: TGTGCCAGCAGTGAGTCCAGGGTTTACATCGTTGCTTTCTTT
CDR3: CASSESRVYIVAFF

D: .
J: TRBJ1-5
size: .
V: TRBV3-1/TRBV3-2
DNA: TGTGCCAGCAGCAGGGGCCCGTATAGCAATCAGCCCCAGCATTTT
CDR3: CASSRGPYSNQPQHF

D: TRBD2
J: TRBJ2-7
size: .
V: TRBV19
DNA: TGTGCCAGTAGTATTGCTTTTCGGGCTAGCGGGGCGAACTCCTACGAGCAGTACTTC
CDR3: CASSIAFRASGANSYEQYF

D: .
J: TRBJ2-2
size: .
V: TRBV24-1
DNA: TGTGCCACCAGTCGCTCCATGGGGCCCGGGGAGCTGTTTTTT
CDR3: CATSRSMGPGELFF

D: TRBD1
J: TRBJ2-5
size: .
V: TRBV6-5
DNA: TGTGCCAGCAGTAGTGGACAGGGACGGGAAGAGACCCAGTACTTC
CDR3: CASSSGQGREETQYF

D: .
J: TRBJ2-7
size: .
V: TRBV7-8
DNA: TGTGCCAGCAGCTTAGGCCGGGTAGGCTACGAGCAGTACTTC
CDR3: CASSLGRVGYEQYF

D: TRBD1
J: TRBJ2-5
size: .
V: TRBV10-3
DNA: TGTGCCATCAGTGCTAAACAGGGGGGCCAAGAGACCCAGTACTTC
CDR3: CAISAKQGGQETQYF

D: TRBD1
J: TRBJ1-2
size: .
V: TRBV5-1
DNA: TGCGCCAGCAGCTTGGGGCAGGGGGCGAGCTATGGCTACACCTTC
CDR3: CASSLGQGASYGYTF

D: .
J: TRBJ1-4
size: few
V: TRBV28
DNA: TGTGCCAGCACCATACGGGGTGAAAAACTGTTTTTT
CDR3: CASTIRGEKLFF

D: TRBD1
J: TRBJ2-7
size: .
V: TRBV11-3
DNA: TGTGCCAGCAGCCTACGACAGGGAACCTACGAGCAGTACTTC
CDR3: CASSLRQGTYEQYF

D: TRBD1
J: TRBJ2-7
size: .
V: TRBV11-2
DNA: TGTGCCAGCAGCTTAAGGGGACAGGGCTCCTACGAGCAGTACTTC
CDR3: CASSLRGQGSYEQYF

D: TRBD1
J: TRBJ1-2
size: .
V: TRBV6-5
DNA: TGTGCCAGCAGGACGACAGGGGGCTCCTATGGCTACACCTTC
CDR3: CASRTTGGSYGYTF

D: .
J: TRBJ1-2
size: few
V: TRBV28
DNA: TGTGCCAGCAGGGGAGCACCTACTATGCGCTACACCTTC
CDR3: CASRGAPTMRYTF

D: .
J: TRBJ2-6
size: .
V: TRBV5-6
DNA: TGTGCCAGCAGCGGAGGGCCTAGCTCTGGGGCCAACGTCCTGACTTTC
CDR3: CASSGGPSSGANVLTF

D: .
J: TRBJ2-3
size: once
V: TRBV28
DNA: TGTGCCAGCAGTTTAGGGGGGGCTGGAACAGATACGCAGTATTTT
CDR3: CASSLGGAGTDTQYF

D: .
J: TRBJ2-1
size: .
V: TRBV18
DNA: TGTGCCAGCTCACCATCCAATGGGGGGACGACTGAGCAGTTCTTC
CDR3: CASSPSNGGTTEQFF

D: .
J: TRBJ1-1
size: .
V: TRBV19
DNA: TGTGCCAGTAGTACCCAGGGTTTGCAGGCTTTCTTT
CDR3: CASSTQGLQAFF

D: TRBD1
J: TRBJ2-7
size: .
V: TRBV2
DNA: TGTGCCACCGAACCTGGGCCGGACAGGCCACACTACGAGCAGTACTTC
CDR3: CATEPGPDRPHYEQYF

D: .
J: TRBJ2-7
size: .
V: TRBV5-5
DNA: TGTGCCAGCAGCTTGTCCTTCGGGGGTGCCTACGAGCAGTACTTC
CDR3: CASSLSFGGAYEQYF

D: TRBD1
J: TRBJ2-7
size: .
V: TRBV4-2
DNA: TGTGCCAGCAGCCAAGCGACAGGGGGCGCTGCCTCCTACGAGCAGTACTTC
CDR3: CASSQATGGAASYEQYF

D: .
J: TRBJ1-5
size: .
V: TRBV20-1
DNA: TGCAGTGCTAGAAACCCGGGGGTCCAGCATTTT
CDR3: CSARNPGVQHF

D: TRBD1
J: TRBJ2-7
size: .
V: TRBV7-2
DNA: TGTGCCAGCAGCTCCCGGGACAGGGAGACGAACGAGCAGTACTTC
CDR3: CASSSRDRETNEQYF

D: TRBD1
J: TRBJ2-5
size: .
V: TRBV5-1
DNA: TGCGCCAGCAGCTTGGCTGCAGGGGGAGAGACCCAGTACTTC
CDR3: CASSLAAGGETQYF

D: .
J: TRBJ1-1
size: .
V: TRBV2
DNA: TGTGCCAGCAGCCCCGGGGGGGGTTGGACTGAAGCTTTCTTT
CDR3: CASSPGGGWTEAFF